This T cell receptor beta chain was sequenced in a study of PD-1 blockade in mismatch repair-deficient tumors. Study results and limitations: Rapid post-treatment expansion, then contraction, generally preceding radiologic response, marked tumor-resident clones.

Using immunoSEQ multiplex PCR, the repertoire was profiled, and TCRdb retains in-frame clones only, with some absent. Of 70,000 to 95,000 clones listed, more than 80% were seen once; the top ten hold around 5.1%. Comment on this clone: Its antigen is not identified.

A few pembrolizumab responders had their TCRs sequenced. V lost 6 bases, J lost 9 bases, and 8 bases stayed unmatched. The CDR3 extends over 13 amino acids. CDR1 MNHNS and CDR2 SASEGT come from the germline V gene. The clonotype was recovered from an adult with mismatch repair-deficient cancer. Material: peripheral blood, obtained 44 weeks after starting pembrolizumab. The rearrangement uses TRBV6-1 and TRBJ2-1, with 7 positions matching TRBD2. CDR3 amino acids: CASSQGGLIEQFF. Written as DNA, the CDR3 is TGTGCCAGCAGCCAGGGAGGGTTAATTGAGCAGTTCTTC.